The clone carrying this T cell receptor beta chain was detected ten times or more. Deletions cut 2 bases from V and 3 bases from J, with 10 bases between. The CDR3 is 14 amino acids. The germline V gene encodes CDR1 SGHAT and CDR2 FQNNGV. This record belongs to a study of CD8 T cells in ankylosing spondylitis. Quantitative 5'-RACE with molecular barcodes produced the TCR beta libraries. TCRdb itself ran the 5' RACE reads through MiXCR, one entry per CDR3 protein. The sample contains around 130,000 distinct CDR3 sequences, roughly 7.3% of which appear only once. This clonotype was obtained from a male donor with ankylosing spondylitis or in good health (not recorded which). This rearrangement joins TRBV11-2 to TRBJ1-2; the D gene is possibly TRBD1 (5 bases). What was sequenced was blood, either unsorted or a sorted T cell fraction (not recorded which). The CDR3 nucleotides are TGTGCCAGCAGCTTACAGGGCGCTGACTATGGCTACACCTTC. The encoded protein is CASSLQGADYGYTF. The full variable domain, its missing parts supplied by reference TRBV11-2 and TRBJ1-2, is EAGVAQSPRYKIIEKRQSVAFWCNPISGHATLYWYQQILGQGPKLLIQFQNNGVVDDSQLPKDRFSAERLKGVDSTLKIQPAKLEDSAVYLCASSLQGADYGYTFGSGTRLTVV.